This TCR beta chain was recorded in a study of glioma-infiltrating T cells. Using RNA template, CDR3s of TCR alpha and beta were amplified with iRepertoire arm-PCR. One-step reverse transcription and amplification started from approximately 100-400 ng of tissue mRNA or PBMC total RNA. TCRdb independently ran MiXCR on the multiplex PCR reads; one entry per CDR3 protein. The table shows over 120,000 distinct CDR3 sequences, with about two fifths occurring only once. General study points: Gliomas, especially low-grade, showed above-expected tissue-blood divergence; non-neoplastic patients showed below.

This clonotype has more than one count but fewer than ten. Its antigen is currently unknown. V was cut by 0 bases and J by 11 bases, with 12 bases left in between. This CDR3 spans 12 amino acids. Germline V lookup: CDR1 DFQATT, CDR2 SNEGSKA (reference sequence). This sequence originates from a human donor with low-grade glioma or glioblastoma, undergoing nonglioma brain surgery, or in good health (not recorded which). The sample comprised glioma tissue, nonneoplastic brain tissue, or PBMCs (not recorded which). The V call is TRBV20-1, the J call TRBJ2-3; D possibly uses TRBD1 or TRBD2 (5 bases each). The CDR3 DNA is TGCAGTGCTAGAGATCCCGGGACCCAGCAGTATTTT. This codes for CSARDPGTQQYF.